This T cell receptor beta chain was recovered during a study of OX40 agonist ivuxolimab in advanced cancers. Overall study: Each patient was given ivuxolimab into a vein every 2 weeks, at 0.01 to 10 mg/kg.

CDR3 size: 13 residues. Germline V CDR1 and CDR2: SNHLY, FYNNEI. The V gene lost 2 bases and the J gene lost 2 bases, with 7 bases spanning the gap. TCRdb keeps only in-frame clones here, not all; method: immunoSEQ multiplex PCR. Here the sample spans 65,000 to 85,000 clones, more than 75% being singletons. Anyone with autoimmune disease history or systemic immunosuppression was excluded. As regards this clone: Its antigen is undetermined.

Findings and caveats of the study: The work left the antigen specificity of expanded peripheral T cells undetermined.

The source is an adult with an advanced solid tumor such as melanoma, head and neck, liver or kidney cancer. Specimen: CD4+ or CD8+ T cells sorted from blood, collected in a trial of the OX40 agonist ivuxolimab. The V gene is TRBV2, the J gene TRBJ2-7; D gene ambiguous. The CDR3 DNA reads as TGTGCCAGCAGTGAATACCCCACCTACGAGCAGTACTTC. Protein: CASSEYPTYEQYF.